This TCR beta chain was profiled in a study of cytomegalovirus exposure and HLA in healthy donors. Points on this clone: Its target is not known.

PCR was performed using 60 Vbeta and 13 Jbeta primers. Produced via immunoSEQ multiplex PCR; TCRdb's table is partial and in-frame only. Altogether 100,000 to 150,000 clones are present, under 20% being singletons, with the ten largest covering 2.5% to 3%. V lost 2 bases to trimming and J lost 4 bases; unmatched junction nucleotides: 4. The CDR3 has 15 amino acids. Germline assignment: CDR1 SGHDT and CDR2 YYEEEE. Study-level points and caveats: In a later analysis, parvovirus B19, influenza, CMV and Epstein-Barr virus appeared linked to several top co-occurrence clusters. No immune exposure information besides CMV serostatus was available.

The receptor's source is a female donor in good health and CMV-seropositive. V gene TRBV5-6 combines with J gene TRBJ1-2, with 11 bases fitting TRBD1. Material: PBMCs. CDR3 amino acids: CASSFGQGAFYGYTF. The CDR3 coding sequence is TGTGCCAGCAGCTTCGGACAGGGGGCTTTCTATGGCTACACCTTC.